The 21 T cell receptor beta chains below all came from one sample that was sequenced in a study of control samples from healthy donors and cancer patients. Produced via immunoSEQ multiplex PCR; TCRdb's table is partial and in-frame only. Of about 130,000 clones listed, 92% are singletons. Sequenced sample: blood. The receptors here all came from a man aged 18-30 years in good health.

The CDR3 spells CSVEGGRLSGQFF. The CDR3, as DNA: TGCAGCGTTGAGGGGGGAAGGCTTTCGGGGCAGTTCTTC. J is TRBJ2-1 and V is TRBV29-1, with D possibly matching TRBD2 (6 bases). Trimming cost V 3 bases and J 12 bases, with 18 bases left between them. CDR3 length equals 13 residues. Germline V gives CDR1 SQVTM, CDR2 ANQGSEA.

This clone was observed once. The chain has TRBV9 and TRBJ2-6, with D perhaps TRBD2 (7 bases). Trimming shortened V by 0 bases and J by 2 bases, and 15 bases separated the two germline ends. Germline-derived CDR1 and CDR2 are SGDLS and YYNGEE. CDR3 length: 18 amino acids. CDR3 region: CASSVDGGQGTGANVLTF. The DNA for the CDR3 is TGTGCCAGCAGCGTAGACGGGGGGCAGGGAACTGGGGCCAACGTCCTGACTTTC.

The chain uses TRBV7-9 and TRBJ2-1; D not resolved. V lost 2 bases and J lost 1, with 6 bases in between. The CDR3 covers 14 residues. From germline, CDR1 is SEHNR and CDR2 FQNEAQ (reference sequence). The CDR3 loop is CASSLSGSYNEQFF. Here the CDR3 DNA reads TGTGCCAGCAGCTTATCCGGGTCCTACAATGAGCAGTTCTTC.

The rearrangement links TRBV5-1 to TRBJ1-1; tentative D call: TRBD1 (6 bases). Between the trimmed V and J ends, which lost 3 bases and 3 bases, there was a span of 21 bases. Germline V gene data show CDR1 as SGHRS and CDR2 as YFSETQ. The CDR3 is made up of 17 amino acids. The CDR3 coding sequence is TGCGCCAGCAGCTCTGGTCGGGGGGCGAGGCGGGACACTGAAGCTTTCTTT. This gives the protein CASSSGRGARRDTEAFF.

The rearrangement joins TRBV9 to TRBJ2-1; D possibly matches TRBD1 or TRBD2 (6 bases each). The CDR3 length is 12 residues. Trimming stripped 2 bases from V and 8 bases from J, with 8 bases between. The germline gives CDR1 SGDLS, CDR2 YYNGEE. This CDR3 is CASSVGGHEQFF. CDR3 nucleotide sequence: TGTGCCAGCAGCGTGGGGGGCCATGAGCAGTTCTTC.

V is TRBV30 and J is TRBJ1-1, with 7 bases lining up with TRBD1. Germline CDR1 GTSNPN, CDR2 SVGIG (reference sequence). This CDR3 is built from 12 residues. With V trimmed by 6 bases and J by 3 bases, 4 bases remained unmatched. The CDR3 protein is CACGGGYTEAFF. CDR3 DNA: TGTGCCTGCGGAGGGGGCTACACTGAAGCTTTCTTT.

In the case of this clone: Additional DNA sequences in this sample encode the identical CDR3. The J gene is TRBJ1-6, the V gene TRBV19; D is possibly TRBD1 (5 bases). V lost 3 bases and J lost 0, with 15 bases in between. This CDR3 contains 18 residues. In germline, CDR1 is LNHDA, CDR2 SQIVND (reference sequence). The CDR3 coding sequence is TGTGCCAGTAGTATGCTCCAGGGAGATAGCTCCTATAATTCACCCCTCCACTTT. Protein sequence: CASSMLQGDSSYNSPLHF.

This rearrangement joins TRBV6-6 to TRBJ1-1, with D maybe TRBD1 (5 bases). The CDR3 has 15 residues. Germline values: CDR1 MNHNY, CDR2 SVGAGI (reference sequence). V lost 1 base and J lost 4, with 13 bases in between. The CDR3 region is CASSYFGGLGTEAFF. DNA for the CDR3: TGTGCCAGCAGTTACTTCGGGGGTTTGGGCACTGAAGCTTTCTTT.

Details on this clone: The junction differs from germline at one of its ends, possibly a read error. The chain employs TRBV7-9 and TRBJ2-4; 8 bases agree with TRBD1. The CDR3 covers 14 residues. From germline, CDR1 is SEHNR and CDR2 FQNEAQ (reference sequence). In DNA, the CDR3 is TGTGCCAGCAGTTTAGGACAGGGCTCGTCCATTCAGTACTTC. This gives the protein CASSLGQGSSIQYF.

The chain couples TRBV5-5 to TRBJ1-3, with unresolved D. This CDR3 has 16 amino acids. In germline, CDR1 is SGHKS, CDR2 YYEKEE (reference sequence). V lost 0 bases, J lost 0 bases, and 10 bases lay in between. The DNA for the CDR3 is TGTGCCAGCAGCTTGGGGGTGTCAGGCTCTGGAAACACCATATATTTT. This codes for CASSLGVSGSGNTIYF. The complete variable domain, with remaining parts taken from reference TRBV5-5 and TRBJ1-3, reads DAGVTQSPTHLIKTRGQQVTLRCSPISGHKSVSWYQQVLGQGPQFIFQYYEKEERGRGNFPDRFSARQFPNYSSELNVNALLLGDSALYLCASSLGVSGSGNTIYFGEGSWLTVV.

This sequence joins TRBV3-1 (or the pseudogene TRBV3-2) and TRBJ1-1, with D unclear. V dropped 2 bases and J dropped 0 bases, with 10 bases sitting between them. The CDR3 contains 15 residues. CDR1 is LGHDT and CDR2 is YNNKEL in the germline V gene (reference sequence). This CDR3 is CASSQWSSMNTEAFF. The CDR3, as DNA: TGTGCCAGCAGCCAATGGTCCTCGATGAACACTGAAGCTTTCTTT.

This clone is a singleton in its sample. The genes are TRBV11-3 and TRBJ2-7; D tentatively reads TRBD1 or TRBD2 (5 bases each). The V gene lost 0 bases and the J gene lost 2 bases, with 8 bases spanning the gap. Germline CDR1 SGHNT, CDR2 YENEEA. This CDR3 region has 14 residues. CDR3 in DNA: TGTGCCAGCAGCTTAGATGGGACGGCCTACGAGCAGTACTTC. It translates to CASSLDGTAYEQYF.

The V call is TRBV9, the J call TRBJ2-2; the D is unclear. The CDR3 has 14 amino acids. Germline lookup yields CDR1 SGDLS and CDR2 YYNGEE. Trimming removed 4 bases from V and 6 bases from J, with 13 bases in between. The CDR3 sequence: CASSTRLDSGELFF. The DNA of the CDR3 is TGTGCCAGCAGCACACGACTCGACTCCGGGGAGCTGTTTTTT. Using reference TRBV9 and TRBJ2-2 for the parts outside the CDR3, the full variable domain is DSGVTQTPKHLITATGQRVTLRCSPRSGDLSVYWYQQSLDQGLQFLIQYYNGEERAKGNILERFSAQQFPDLHSELNLSSLELGDSALYFCASSTRLDSGELFFGEGSRLTVL.

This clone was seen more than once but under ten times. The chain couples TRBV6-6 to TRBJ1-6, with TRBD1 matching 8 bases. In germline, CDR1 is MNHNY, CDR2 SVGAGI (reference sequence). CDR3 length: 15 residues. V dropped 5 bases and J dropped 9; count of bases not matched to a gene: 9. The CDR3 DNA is TGTGCCAGCAGTGCGACAGGGGCGCACCTTTCACCCCTCCACTTT. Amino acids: CASSATGAHLSPLHF.

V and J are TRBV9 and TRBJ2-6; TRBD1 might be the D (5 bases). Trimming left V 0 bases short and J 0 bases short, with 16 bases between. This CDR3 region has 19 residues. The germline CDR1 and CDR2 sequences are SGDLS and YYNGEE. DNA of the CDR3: TGTGCCAGCAGCGTAGAGGTAGAACAGGCAGGCTCTGGGGCCAACGTCCTGACTTTC. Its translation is CASSVEVEQAGSGANVLTF.

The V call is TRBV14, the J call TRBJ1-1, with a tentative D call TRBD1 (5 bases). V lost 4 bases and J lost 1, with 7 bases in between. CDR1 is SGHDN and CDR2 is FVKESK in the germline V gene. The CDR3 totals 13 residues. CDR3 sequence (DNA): TGTGCCAGCAGCCGGGGGGGGAACACTGAAGCTTTCTTT. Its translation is CASSRGGNTEAFF.

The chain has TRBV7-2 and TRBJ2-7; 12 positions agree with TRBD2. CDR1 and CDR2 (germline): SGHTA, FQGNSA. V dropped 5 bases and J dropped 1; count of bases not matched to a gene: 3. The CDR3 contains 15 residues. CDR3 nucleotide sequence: TGTGCCAGCAGCCGGACTAGCGGGGAGTCCTACGAGCAGTACTTC. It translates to CASSRTSGESYEQYF.

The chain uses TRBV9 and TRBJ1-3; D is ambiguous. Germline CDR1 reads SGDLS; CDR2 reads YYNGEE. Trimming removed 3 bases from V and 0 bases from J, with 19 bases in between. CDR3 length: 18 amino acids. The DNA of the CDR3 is TGTGCCAGCAGCGGGAGGACGGAAGGGAGTCGCTCTGGAAACACCATATATTTT. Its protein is CASSGRTEGSRSGNTIYF.

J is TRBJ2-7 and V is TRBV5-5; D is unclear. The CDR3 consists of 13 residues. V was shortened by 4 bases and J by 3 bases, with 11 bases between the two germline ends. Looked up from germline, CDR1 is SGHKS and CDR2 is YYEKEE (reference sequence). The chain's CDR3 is CASSLGLFYEQYF. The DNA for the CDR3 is TGTGCCAGCAGCCTCGGGCTCTTCTACGAGCAGTACTTC. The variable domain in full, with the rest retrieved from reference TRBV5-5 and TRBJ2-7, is DAGVTQSPTHLIKTRGQQVTLRCSPISGHKSVSWYQQVLGQGPQFIFQYYEKEERGRGNFPDRFSARQFPNYSSELNVNALLLGDSALYLCASSLGLFYEQYFGPGTRLTVT.

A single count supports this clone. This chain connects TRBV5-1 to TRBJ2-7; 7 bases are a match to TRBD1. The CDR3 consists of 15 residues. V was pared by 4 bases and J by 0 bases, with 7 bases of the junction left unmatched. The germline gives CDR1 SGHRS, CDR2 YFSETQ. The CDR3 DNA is TGCGCCAGCAGCCTTGGGACAGTTAGCTCCTACGAGCAGTACTTC. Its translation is CASSLGTVSSYEQYF.

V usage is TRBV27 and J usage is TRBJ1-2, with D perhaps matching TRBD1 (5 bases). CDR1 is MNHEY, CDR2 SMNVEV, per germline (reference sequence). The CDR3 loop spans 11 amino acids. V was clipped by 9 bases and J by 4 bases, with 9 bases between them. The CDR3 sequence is CASSQGYGYTF. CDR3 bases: TGTGCCAGTTCGCAGGGCTATGGCTACACCTTC.